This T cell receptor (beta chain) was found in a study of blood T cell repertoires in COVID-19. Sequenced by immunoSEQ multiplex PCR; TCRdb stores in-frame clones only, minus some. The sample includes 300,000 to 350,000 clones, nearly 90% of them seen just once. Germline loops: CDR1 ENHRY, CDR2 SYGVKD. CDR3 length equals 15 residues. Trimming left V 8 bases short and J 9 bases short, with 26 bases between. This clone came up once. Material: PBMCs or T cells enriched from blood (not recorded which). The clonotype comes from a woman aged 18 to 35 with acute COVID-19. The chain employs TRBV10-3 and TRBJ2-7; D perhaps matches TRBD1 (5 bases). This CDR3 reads CAIDDGQGSNRRQYF. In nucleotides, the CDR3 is TGTGCCATCGACGACGGGCAGGGAAGCAATCGTCGGCAGTACTTC.